The rows below give T cell receptor beta chains drawn from one sample of a study of Ad26.COV2.S vaccination and SARS-CoV-2 variants. The method was immunoSEQ multiplex PCR; TCRdb's version includes in-frame clones alone and lacks a portion of them. Counted here are about 350,000 clones, 80% to 90% occurring once; the ten biggest clones make up approximately 5%. Sequenced here: peripheral blood, sampled in a trial of Ad26.COV2.S vaccine versus placebo. These receptors were taken from a person aged 18 to 59 who received the Ad26.COV2.S COVID-19 vaccine or a placebo. The CDR3 runs from the conserved cysteine through the conserved F or W. The order of the fields is V gene, D gene, clone size, J gene, CDR3 protein, CDR3 DNA. The D gene is left open where the match is weak. The size entry is marked missing in some rows and otherwise reads once, few, many or a size class.

V: TRBV3-1/TRBV3-2; D: TRBD1; size: NA; J: TRBJ1-2; CDR3: CASSQDATGSYGYTF; DNA: TGTGCCAGCAGCCAAGACGCGACAGGGTCGTATGGCTACACCTTC
V: TRBV28; D: TRBD2; size: once; J: TRBJ2-1; CDR3: CASSLWTGGPSRNEQFF; DNA: TGTGCCAGCAGTTTATGGACGGGAGGCCCCTCTAGGAATGAGCAGTTCTTC
V: TRBV2; D: NA; size: NA; J: TRBJ2-7; CDR3: CAIRDKGYEQYF; DNA: TGTGCCATCCGGGACAAAGGCTACGAGCAGTACTTC
V: TRBV9; D: NA; size: NA; J: TRBJ2-7; CDR3: CASSPHGGEGWEQYF; DNA: TGTGCCAGCAGCCCTCATGGGGGCGAGGGATGGGAGCAGTACTTC
V: TRBV7-2; D: TRBD1; size: NA; J: TRBJ2-5; CDR3: CASSLALDRGQETQYF; DNA: TGTGCCAGCAGCTTAGCCCTAGACAGGGGGCAAGAGACCCAGTACTTC
V: TRBV27; D: TRBD2; size: NA; J: TRBJ2-1; CDR3: CASSWTRNNEQFF; DNA: TGTGCCAGCAGTTGGACTAGGAACAATGAGCAGTTCTTC
V: TRBV15; D: NA; size: NA; J: TRBJ2-3; CDR3: CATSRPSSDTQYF; DNA: TGTGCCACCAGCAGACCCTCCTCAGATACGCAGTATTTT
V: TRBV5-1; D: NA; size: many; J: TRBJ2-2; CDR3: CASSSGAWANTGELFF; DNA: TGCGCCAGCAGTTCAGGGGCGTGGGCGAACACCGGGGAGCTGTTTTTT
V: TRBV3-1/TRBV3-2; D: NA; size: NA; J: TRBJ2-3; CDR3: CASSQESGAPQYF; DNA: TGTGCCAGCAGCCAAGAATCAGGGGCCCCGCAGTATTTT
V: TRBV28; D: TRBD1; size: NA; J: TRBJ2-7; CDR3: CASGQGSTGEQYF; DNA: TGTGCCAGTGGACAGGGATCGACCGGAGAGCAGTACTTC
V: TRBV3-1/TRBV3-2; D: NA; size: NA; J: TRBJ2-3; CDR3: CASSHRATDTQYF; DNA: TGTGCCAGCAGCCATAGAGCAACAGATACGCAGTATTTT
V: TRBV9; D: NA; size: NA; J: TRBJ1-3; CDR3: CASSVEGQFRNTIYF; DNA: TGTGCCAGCAGCGTAGAAGGCCAGTTTCGAAACACCATATATTTT
V: TRBV19; D: NA; size: NA; J: TRBJ2-1; CDR3: CASSAGGSYNEQFF; DNA: TGTGCCAGTAGTGCCGGGGGCTCCTACAATGAGCAGTTCTTC
V: TRBV6-6; D: NA; size: NA; J: TRBJ1-5; CDR3: CASSEDGGNQPQHF; DNA: TGTGCCAGCAGTGAGGATGGGGGCAATCAGCCCCAGCATTTT
V: TRBV14; D: NA; size: NA; J: TRBJ2-7; CDR3: CASSPGAEALYEQYF; DNA: TGTGCCAGCAGCCCGGGGGCAGAAGCCCTCTACGAGCAGTACTTC
V: TRBV21-1; D: NA; size: NA; J: TRBJ2-7; CDR3: CASSKRIAGGPREQYF; DNA: TGTGCCAGCAGCAAAAGAATAGCGGGGGGGCCGCGCGAGCAGTACTTC
V: TRBV2; D: NA; size: NA; J: TRBJ2-7; CDR3: CASSDGGRTTEQYF; DNA: TGTGCCAGCAGTGACGGGGGACGGACTACGGAGCAGTACTTC
V: TRBV28; D: TRBD2; size: NA; J: TRBJ2-3; CDR3: CASSSRTSGSTDTQYF; DNA: TGTGCCAGCAGTTCGAGGACTAGCGGGAGCACAGATACGCAGTATTTT
V: TRBV28; D: TRBD2; size: NA; J: TRBJ2-7; CDR3: CASSQLAGAYEQYF; DNA: TGTGCCAGCAGCCAACTAGCGGGAGCCTACGAGCAGTACTTC
V: TRBV7-9; D: TRBD1; size: NA; J: TRBJ1-6; CDR3: CASSLGAGGNNSPLHF; DNA: TGTGCCAGCAGCTTAGGTGCAGGGGGCAATAATTCACCCCTCCACTTT